What follows is one TCR beta chain and its context. The germline V gene has CDR1 SGHRS and CDR2 YFSETQ. The CDR3 is made up of 15 amino acids. J was trimmed by 5 bases and V by 4 bases; bases with no gene match: 6. The sample is drawn from a study of blood T cell repertoires in COVID-19. Data came from immunoSEQ multiplex PCR; TCRdb stores just in-frame clones and leaves some out. The table records 150,000 to 200,000 clones, about 80% of them present only once. The source is a man aged 70 or older with active or convalescent COVID-19. The chain links TRBV5-1 to TRBJ2-7, with TRBD2 matching 13 bases. The sample comprised peripheral blood. The CDR3 region has the DNA TGCGCCAGCAGCACCGGACTAGCGGGGGCCGACGAGCAGTACTTC. It yields the protein CASSTGLAGADEQYF.